A selection of T cell receptor beta chains follows, all from one sample in a study of blood T cell repertoires in COVID-19. Profiled with immunoSEQ multiplex PCR; TCRdb holds only in-frame clones, not every one. The sample holds roughly 200,000 clones; around three quarters are singletons and the top ten take 5.5% to 7%. The sequencing sample was made of peripheral blood. Receptors were obtained from a woman in her 70s with acute or convalescent COVID-19. Both conserved end residues are part of each CDR3. The order of the fields is D gene, V gene, clone size, J gene, CDR3 protein, CDR3 DNA. The D gene is left open where the match is weak. Size values are once, few and many counts, or a class for expanded clones, and some rows have none.

d_gene: TRBD1
v_gene: TRBV5-1
abundance: -
j_gene: TRBJ2-3
CDR3aa: CASSGGDREEDTQYF
CDR3nt: TGCGCCAGCAGCGGGGGGGACAGGGAGGAAGATACGCAGTATTTT

d_gene: TRBD2
v_gene: TRBV14
abundance: -
j_gene: TRBJ2-1
CDR3aa: CASSGTSAYNEQFF
CDR3nt: TGTGCCAGCTCCGGGACTAGCGCCTACAATGAGCAGTTCTTC

d_gene: -
v_gene: TRBV27
abundance: few
j_gene: TRBJ2-7
CDR3aa: CASSSRYEQYF
CDR3nt: TGTGCCAGCAGTTCCCGTTACGAGCAGTACTTC

d_gene: TRBD2
v_gene: TRBV4-2
abundance: once
j_gene: TRBJ2-2
CDR3aa: CASSQEGLAENTGELFF
CDR3nt: TGTGCCAGCAGCCAAGAGGGACTAGCGGAGAACACCGGGGAGCTGTTTTTT

d_gene: TRBD2
v_gene: TRBV6-4
abundance: -
j_gene: TRBJ2-7
CDR3aa: CASRDRGPGLAYEQYF
CDR3nt: TGTGCCAGCAGAGATAGGGGACCGGGACTAGCCTACGAGCAGTACTTC

d_gene: -
v_gene: TRBV5-8
abundance: -
j_gene: TRBJ1-5
CDR3aa: CASSPGNQPQHF
CDR3nt: TGTGCCAGCAGCCCCGGCAATCAGCCCCAGCATTTT

d_gene: TRBD2
v_gene: TRBV6-2/TRBV6-3
abundance: -
j_gene: TRBJ2-1
CDR3aa: CASSGLAGGQGEQFF
CDR3nt: TGTGCCAGCAGCGGACTAGCGGGAGGGCAGGGTGAGCAGTTCTTC

d_gene: -
v_gene: TRBV28
abundance: -
j_gene: TRBJ1-6
CDR3aa: CASQAKSSYNSPLHF
CDR3nt: TGTGCCAGCCAGGCGAAGAGCTCCTATAATTCACCCCTCCACTTT

d_gene: TRBD1
v_gene: TRBV5-4
abundance: -
j_gene: TRBJ2-2
CDR3aa: CASSFGSAGGIATGELFF
CDR3nt: TGTGCCAGCAGCTTCGGGTCGGCAGGGGGCATCGCGACCGGGGAGCTGTTTTTT

d_gene: TRBD1
v_gene: TRBV19
abundance: -
j_gene: TRBJ1-1
CDR3aa: CASSVGTGYTEAFF
CDR3nt: TGTGCCAGTAGTGTGGGGACAGGGTACACTGAAGCTTTCTTT

d_gene: -
v_gene: TRBV24-1
abundance: -
j_gene: TRBJ2-1
CDR3aa: CATSDWTEQFF
CDR3nt: TGTGCCACCAGTGATTGGACAGAGCAGTTCTTC

d_gene: TRBD1
v_gene: TRBV11-2
abundance: -
j_gene: TRBJ1-6
CDR3aa: CASSLGTGGNSPLHF
CDR3nt: TGTGCCAGCAGCTTAGGGACAGGGGGCAATTCACCCCTCCACTTT

d_gene: -
v_gene: TRBV28
abundance: -
j_gene: TRBJ2-7
CDR3aa: CASSLPDNRYEQYF
CDR3nt: TGTGCCAGCAGTCTTCCGGACAACCGTTACGAGCAGTACTTC

d_gene: TRBD1
v_gene: TRBV6-5
abundance: -
j_gene: TRBJ2-5
CDR3aa: CASTRTGTQETQYF
CDR3nt: TGTGCCAGCACTCGGACAGGGACCCAAGAGACCCAGTACTTC

d_gene: TRBD1
v_gene: TRBV2
abundance: -
j_gene: TRBJ2-2
CDR3aa: CASSEEGTAWGELFF
CDR3nt: TGTGCCAGCAGTGAAGAGGGGACAGCCTGGGGGGAGCTGTTTTTT

d_gene: TRBD1
v_gene: TRBV12-3/TRBV12-4
abundance: -
j_gene: TRBJ2-7
CDR3aa: CASRGQGVGEQYF
CDR3nt: TGTGCCAGCAGGGGACAGGGGGTGGGCGAGCAGTACTTC

d_gene: -
v_gene: TRBV18
abundance: -
j_gene: TRBJ2-3
CDR3aa: CASSPYDVRSADTQYF
CDR3nt: TGTGCCAGCTCACCTTACGACGTTAGGAGTGCAGATACGCAGTATTTT

d_gene: -
v_gene: TRBV29-1
abundance: -
j_gene: TRBJ1-2
CDR3aa: CSGLGSGDGYTF
CDR3nt: TGCAGCGGTTTGGGCTCCGGTGACGGCTACACCTTC

d_gene: TRBD2
v_gene: TRBV24-1
abundance: -
j_gene: TRBJ2-2
CDR3aa: CATSPGGNGELFF
CDR3nt: TGTGCCACCAGTCCGGGGGGAAACGGGGAGCTGTTTTTT

d_gene: -
v_gene: TRBV6-6
abundance: once
j_gene: TRBJ2-2
CDR3aa: CASRITTNTGELFF
CDR3nt: TGTGCCAGCAGGATAACAACGAACACCGGGGAGCTGTTTTTT

d_gene: TRBD2
v_gene: TRBV19
abundance: -
j_gene: TRBJ2-5
CDR3aa: CASRPTSGRALETQYF
CDR3nt: TGTGCCAGTAGGCCAACTAGCGGGAGGGCCTTGGAGACCCAGTACTTC

d_gene: TRBD1
v_gene: TRBV4-1
abundance: -
j_gene: TRBJ1-4
CDR3aa: CASSQDRTGGSEKLFF
CDR3nt: TGCGCCAGCAGCCAAGATAGGACAGGGGGAAGTGAAAAACTGTTTTTT